The rows below give T cell receptor beta chains drawn from one sample of a study of T cell responses to AZD1222 COVID-19 vaccine. Sequencing was performed with immunoSEQ multiplex PCR; in TCRdb, only in-frame clones are kept and a portion is missing. Counted here are some 130,000 clones, 70% to 90% occurring once; the ten biggest clones make up 1.9%. The sample here was peripheral blood, taken on day 0 of AZD1222 vaccination. The receptors were gathered from an adult in good health. The CDR3 runs from the conserved cysteine through the conserved F or W. A D gene is named only where the DNA matches it firmly. Some rows have no size entry. The others give once, few or many, or a class for an expanded clone.

d_gene: -; j_gene: TRBJ1-1; v_gene: TRBV29-1; abundance: -; CDR3aa: CSVEMTVPTEAFF; CDR3nt: TGCAGCGTTGAAATGACAGTCCCCACTGAAGCTTTCTTT
d_gene: TRBD1; j_gene: TRBJ1-2; v_gene: TRBV6-2/TRBV6-3; abundance: once; CDR3aa: CASSGSTGSPYGYTF; CDR3nt: TGTGCCAGCAGTGGTTCGACAGGGTCCCCCTATGGCTACACCTTC
d_gene: TRBD2; j_gene: TRBJ2-1; v_gene: TRBV29-1; abundance: -; CDR3aa: CSVTLRLAGNEQFF; CDR3nt: TGCAGCGTTACCCTTAGACTAGCGGGCAATGAGCAGTTCTTC
d_gene: -; j_gene: TRBJ1-2; v_gene: TRBV27; abundance: -; CDR3aa: CASSPRHYYGYTF; CDR3nt: TGTGCCAGCAGTCCGCGACACTACTATGGCTACACCTTC
d_gene: TRBD1; j_gene: TRBJ2-7; v_gene: TRBV13; abundance: -; CDR3aa: CASSSSRQGDYEQYF; CDR3nt: TGTGCCAGCAGCTCAAGCCGACAGGGGGACTACGAGCAGTACTTC
d_gene: -; j_gene: TRBJ2-2; v_gene: TRBV7-8; abundance: -; CDR3aa: CASSLASVGTGELFF; CDR3nt: TGTGCCAGCAGCTTAGCCTCCGTGGGCACCGGGGAGCTGTTTTTT
d_gene: -; j_gene: TRBJ1-1; v_gene: TRBV30; abundance: -; CDR3aa: CACMQGLNTEAFF; CDR3nt: TGTGCCTGTATGCAGGGTTTGAACACTGAAGCTTTCTTT
d_gene: -; j_gene: TRBJ1-1; v_gene: TRBV19; abundance: -; CDR3aa: CASRAPTMNTEAFF; CDR3nt: TGTGCCAGTAGGGCACCCACTATGAACACTGAAGCTTTCTTT
d_gene: TRBD2; j_gene: TRBJ2-1; v_gene: TRBV28; abundance: -; CDR3aa: CASSVGGDGYNEQFF; CDR3nt: TGTGCCAGCAGCGTTGGGGGGGACGGGTACAATGAGCAGTTCTTC
d_gene: TRBD1; j_gene: TRBJ2-3; v_gene: TRBV5-1; abundance: -; CDR3aa: CASSWGDRGNTDTQYF; CDR3nt: TGCGCCAGCAGCTGGGGGGACAGGGGTAATACAGATACGCAGTATTTT
d_gene: -; j_gene: TRBJ1-4; v_gene: TRBV27; abundance: -; CDR3aa: CASSFGSTREKLFF; CDR3nt: TGTGCCAGCAGTTTTGGCTCCACGCGGGAAAAACTGTTTTTT